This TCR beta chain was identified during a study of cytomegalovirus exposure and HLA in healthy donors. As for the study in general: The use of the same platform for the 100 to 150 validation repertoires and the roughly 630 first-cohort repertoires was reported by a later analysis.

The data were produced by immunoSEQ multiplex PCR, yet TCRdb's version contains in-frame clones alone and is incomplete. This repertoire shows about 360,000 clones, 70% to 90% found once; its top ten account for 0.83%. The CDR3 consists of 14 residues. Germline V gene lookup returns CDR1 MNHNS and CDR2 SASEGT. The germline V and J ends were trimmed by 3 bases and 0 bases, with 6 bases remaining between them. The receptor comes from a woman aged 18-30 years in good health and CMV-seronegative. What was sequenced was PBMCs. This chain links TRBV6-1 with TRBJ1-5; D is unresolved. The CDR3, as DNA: TGTGCCAGCAGTGACAGACATAGCAATCAGCCCCAGCATTTT. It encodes CASSDRHSNQPQHF.